The clone carrying this T cell receptor beta chain was counted between two and nine times. Its target is unknown. The CDR3 is 15 residues long. Germline V gene lookup returns CDR1 GTSNPN and CDR2 SVGIG (reference sequence). V was clipped by 2 bases and J by 2 bases, with 14 bases between them. The data stem from a study of OX40 agonist ivuxolimab in advanced cancers. Study-wide context: Among those enrolled, mean age was 60 years (range about 23 to 90) and about 79% were male.

Study-level findings and limits: Normalized T-cell clonal expansion was also low in some nonresponders.

Using immunoSEQ multiplex PCR, the repertoire was profiled, and TCRdb retains in-frame clones only, with some absent. The repertoire holds over 45,000 clones, with 83% as singletons. Sequencing was performed on CD4+ or CD8+ T cells sorted from blood, taken in a trial of the OX40 agonist ivuxolimab. V and J are TRBV30 and TRBJ2-3; D is perhaps TRBD2 (6 bases). The sequence came from an adult with an advanced solid tumor such as melanoma, head and neck, liver or kidney cancer. CDR3 nucleotide sequence: TGTGCCTGGAGTAGGGTGGGAGGTTCCACAGATACGCAGTATTTT. Amino acid sequence: CAWSRVGGSTDTQYF.